The next 32 T cell receptor beta chains were all read from a single sample in a study of blood T cell repertoires in COVID-19. Generated by immunoSEQ multiplex PCR, the TCRdb table keeps only in-frame clones and is missing some. This table has approximately 15,000 clones, around nine tenths appearing once. The sequenced sample consisted of peripheral blood. The source is a man aged 55 to 70 with active COVID-19.

The genes are TRBV15 and TRBJ2-7, with D possibly TRBD2 on 7 matching bases. The CDR3 is 14 residues long. Germline V gene data show CDR1 as LNHNV and CDR2 as YYDKDF (reference sequence). Trimming shortened V by 5 bases and J by 4 bases, and 15 bases separated the two germline ends. The CDR3: CATSGGGDVYEQYF. CDR3 nucleotides: TGTGCCACCAGCGGAGGGGGGGATGTTTACGAGCAGTACTTC.

The V gene is TRBV5-1, the J gene TRBJ1-4; perhaps TRBD1 as D (6 bases). V was trimmed by 4 bases and J by 2 bases, leaving 15 bases between them. Looked up from germline, CDR1 is SGHRS and CDR2 is YFSETQ. The length of the CDR3 is 16 residues. Written as DNA, the CDR3 is TGCGCCAGCAGCCCGGGGGGGGCGGCGACTAATGAAAAACTGTTTTTT. It codes for CASSPGGAATNEKLFF. The variable domain in full, with the rest retrieved from reference TRBV5-1 and TRBJ1-4, is KAGVTQTPRYLIKTRGQQVTLSCSPISGHRSVSWYQQTPGQGLQFLFEYFSETQRNKGNFPGRFSGRQFSNSRSEMNVSTLELGDSALYLCASSPGGAATNEKLFFGSGTQLSVL.

The chain recombines TRBV3-1 (or the pseudogene TRBV3-2) with TRBJ1-1; D perhaps matches TRBD1 (5 bases). CDR3 length: 13 residues. Per the germline V gene, CDR1 is LGHDT and CDR2 is YNNKEL (reference sequence). V lost 3 bases and J 11 bases, leaving 16 bases between the germline ends. CDR3 protein: CASSHLQAAKAFF. The CDR3 DNA reads TGTGCCAGCAGCCACCTACAGGCAGCCAAGGCTTTCTTT.

The chain links TRBV7-9 to TRBJ2-7; 10 nucleotides line up with TRBD1. After removal of 5 bases from V and 5 bases from J, the junction contained 6 bases not matched to a gene. From germline, CDR1 is SEHNR and CDR2 FQNEAQ (reference sequence). The CDR3 is 14 residues long. The CDR3 bases are TGTGCCAGCAGCCTAGGACAGGGGGAGGACGAGCAGTACTTC. It codes for CASSLGQGEDEQYF.

The V and J genes are TRBV15 and TRBJ1-1, with D possibly TRBD1 on 6 matching bases. CDR1 is LNHNV, CDR2 YYDKDF, per germline (reference sequence). V was shortened by 0 bases and J by 10 bases, with 9 bases between the two germline ends. This CDR3 is 12 amino acids long. In nucleotides, the CDR3 is TGTGCCACCAGCAGAGAACAGGGCGGAGCTTTCTTT. Its translation: CATSREQGGAFF. Together with reference TRBV15 and TRBJ1-1, the CDR3 gives the full variable domain: DAMVIQNPRYQVTQFGKPVTLSCSQTLNHNVMYWYQQKSSQAPKLLFHYYDKDFNNEADTPDNFQSRRPNTSFCFLDIRSPGLGDTAMYLCATSREQGGAFFGQGTRLTVV.

In regard to this clone: A read error may account for a junction end that differs from germline. The chain has TRBV24-1 and TRBJ2-2; D gene unclear. The CDR3 is 14 amino acids. Germline lookup yields CDR1 KGHDR and CDR2 SFDVKD. CDR3 sequence (DNA): TGTGCCACAAGTGGGGTCTCGGAGACCGGGGAGCTGTTTTTT. This encodes CATSGVSETGELFF.

This clone is medium-sized. This chain connects TRBV10-2 to TRBJ1-2; possible D gene TRBD1, 6 bases. CDR1 is WSHSY and CDR2 is SAAADI in the germline V gene. Trimming took off 7 bases at V and 2 bases at J, with 8 bases between the two ends. This CDR3 is built from 12 residues. The CDR3 nucleotides read TGCGCCAGCACCGGGACAAACTATGGCTACACCTTC. Its protein product is CASTGTNYGYTF.

The chain carries TRBV4-1 and TRBJ1-5; TRBD1 matches 7 bases. CDR1 and CDR2 (germline): MGHRA, YSYEKL. V lost 5 bases and J lost 0; bases outside the gene matches: 4. The CDR3 sequence is 15 residues long. The CDR3 nucleotides read TGCGCCAGCAGCAGGACAGGCTATAGCAATCAGCCCCAGCATTTT. It translates to CASSRTGYSNQPQHF.

This clone was recorded once. The rearrangement joins TRBV6-2 or TRBV6-3 to TRBJ2-5; D is unclear. This CDR3 is 17 amino acids long. In germline, CDR1 is MNHEY, CDR2 SVGEGT. V was clipped by 0 bases and J by 2 bases, with 16 bases between them. CDR3 loop: CASSYSTRSALQETQYF. For the CDR3, the DNA is TGTGCCAGCAGTTACTCGACTCGGTCAGCTTTACAAGAGACCCAGTACTTC.

The rearrangement links TRBV12-5 to TRBJ1-5, with D unresolved. The CDR3 runs to 13 residues. The germline V gene encodes CDR1 LGHNT and CDR2 FRNRAP. The V gene lost 4 bases and the J gene lost 6 bases, with 10 bases spanning the gap. Here the CDR3 reads CASGWAEGQPQHF. Written as DNA, the CDR3 is TGTGCTAGTGGTTGGGCGGAGGGTCAGCCCCAGCATTTT.

CDR3 nucleotide sequence: TGTGCCAGCAGCTTCAGGGGCACAGATACGCAGTATTTT. It translates to CASSFRGTDTQYF. The gene calls are TRBV5-8 and TRBJ2-3; possibly TRBD1 for D (5 bases). The CDR3 is 13 amino acids. Per germline, CDR1 SGHTS and CDR2 YDEGEE. V was shortened by 2 bases and J by 1 base, with 5 bases between the two germline ends.

This clone showed up just once. This chain links TRBV9 with TRBJ1-6; D not resolved. The CDR3 is 15 residues long. Germline assignment: CDR1 SGDLS and CDR2 YYNGEE. V was shortened by 6 bases and J by 2 bases, with 12 bases between the two germline ends. The CDR3 loop is CASNPSGTYNSPLHF. CDR3 bases: TGTGCCAGCAATCCTTCGGGGACCTATAATTCACCCCTCCACTTT.

The genes are TRBV28 and TRBJ2-7; 9 nucleotides agree with TRBD1. J gave up 3 bases and V 6 bases, and 9 bases lay outside the gene matches. The CDR3 covers 15 residues. The germline V gene encodes CDR1 MDHEN and CDR2 SYDVKM. In DNA, the CDR3 is TGTGCCAGCAGCACCACCGGGACAGGGTTCTACGAGCAGTACGTC. It translates to CASSTTGTGFYEQYV.

This chain uses TRBV7-9 with TRBJ1-6; unclear D gene. CDR3 length: 11 residues. The germline CDR1 and CDR2 sequences are SEHNR and FQNEAQ (reference sequence). V was pared by 1 base and J by 14 bases, with 6 bases between. The CDR3 loop reads CASSLGSSLHF. As DNA, the CDR3 is TGTGCCAGCAGCTTAGGTTCTTCCCTCCACTTT.

This rearrangement joins TRBV27 to TRBJ1-6; 9 bases fit TRBD1. The CDR3 extends over 14 amino acids. V trimming: 4 bases; J trimming: 10 bases; junction bases outside the gene matches: 5. The germline V gene encodes CDR1 MNHEY and CDR2 SMNVEV (reference sequence). Here the CDR3 DNA reads TGTGCCAGCAGTTCACAGGGGGCGGACTCACCCCTCCACTTT. Its protein product is CASSSQGADSPLHF.

This chain links TRBV12-3 or TRBV12-4 with TRBJ2-1; D is ambiguous. V was trimmed by 2 bases and J by 6 bases, leaving 5 bases between them. The length of the CDR3 is 12 residues. In DNA, the CDR3 is TGTGCCAGCAGTTTATCCCTCAATGAGCAGTTCTTC. It is translated as CASSLSLNEQFF.

This sequence joins TRBV27 and TRBJ1-3; weak D call: TRBD1 (6 bases). This CDR3 is 15 amino acids long. CDR1 is MNHEY and CDR2 is SMNVEV in the germline V gene (reference sequence). The V and J ends lost 6 bases and 0 bases respectively, with 12 bases between them. In nucleotides, the CDR3 is TGTGCCAGCAGCCGCAGGGGCCGCTCTGGAAACACCATATATTTT. This encodes CASSRRGRSGNTIYF.

The chain combines TRBV3-1 (or the pseudogene TRBV3-2) with TRBJ2-2; tentatively, D is TRBD2 (5 bases). Trimming stripped 4 bases from V and 7 bases from J, with 10 bases between. The CDR3 extends over 13 amino acids. CDR1 and CDR2 (germline): LGHDT, YNNKEL (reference sequence). CDR3 in amino acids: CASSPRAGGELFF. As DNA, the CDR3 is TGTGCCAGCAGCCCCCGGGCGGGCGGGGAGCTGTTTTTT.

V gene TRBV14 combines with J gene TRBJ1-1; D possibly corresponds to TRBD1 (5 bases). This CDR3 region has 14 residues. CDR1 is SGHDN and CDR2 is FVKESK in the germline V gene. Trimming left V 3 bases short and J 4 bases short, with 12 bases between. The CDR3 protein is CASSHRGQGTEAFF. Here the CDR3 DNA reads TGTGCCAGCAGCCATCGCGGCCAGGGCACTGAAGCTTTCTTT. Complete variable domain (other parts from reference TRBV14 and TRBJ1-1): EAGVTQFPSHSVIEKGQTVTLRCDPISGHDNLYWYRRVMGKEIKFLLHFVKESKQDESGMPNNRFLAERTGGTYSTLKVQPAELEDSGVYFCASSHRGQGTEAFFGQGTRLTVV.

The chain combines TRBV3-1 (or the pseudogene TRBV3-2) with TRBJ2-3; 15 nucleotides line up with TRBD2. Losses at the gene ends were 0 bases for V and 5 bases for J; bases not matched to a gene: 3. Germline V gene data show CDR1 as LGHDT and CDR2 as YNNKEL (reference sequence). The CDR3 spans 17 residues. The DNA of the CDR3 is TGTGCCAGCAGCCAAGAAGGACTAGCGGGGGGGCAAGATACGCAGTATTTT. It codes for CASSQEGLAGGQDTQYF.

V is TRBV4-2 and J is TRBJ2-3, with TRBD2 identical over 11 bases. The CDR3 spans 15 residues. The germline V gene has CDR1 LGHNA and CDR2 YNFKEQ. After removal of 2 bases from V and 3 bases from J, the junction contained 1 base not matched to a gene. As DNA, the CDR3 is TGTGCCAGCAGCCAACGGACTAGCGGGACAGATACGCAGTATTTT. Its protein product is CASSQRTSGTDTQYF.

The rearrangement uses TRBV7-2 and TRBJ2-7; 9 positions agree with TRBD1. CDR3 length: 15 residues. V lost 4 bases, J lost 6 bases, and 10 bases stayed unmatched. Germline V lookup: CDR1 SGHTA, CDR2 FQGNSA. The CDR3 DNA reads TGTGCCAGCAGCTGGGGACAGGGTGTCCCGGGCGAGCAGTACTTC. Translated, it gives CASSWGQGVPGEQYF. The full variable domain, completed using reference TRBV7-2 and TRBJ2-7, is GAGVSQSPSNKVTEKGKDVELRCDPISGHTALYWYRQSLGQGLEFLIYFQGNSAPDKSGLPSDRFSAERTGGSVSTLTIQRTQQEDSAVYLCASSWGQGVPGEQYFGPGTRLTVT.

This clone was found a few times. This sequence joins TRBV25-1 and TRBJ2-3; D is unclear. V lost 6 bases and J lost 6, with 10 bases in between. This CDR3 has 12 residues. CDR1 is MGHDK and CDR2 is SYGVNS in the germline V gene. CDR3 sequence reads: CASRPQSDTQYF. The CDR3 nucleotides are TGTGCCAGCAGACCACAGTCCGATACGCAGTATTTT.

This sequence joins TRBV23-1 and TRBJ1-1; D is undetermined. TRBV23-1 is noted as an ORF with a role that remains uncertain. This CDR3 contains 15 residues. V was cut by 3 bases and J by 8 bases, with 19 bases left in between. CDR3 sequence (DNA): TGCGCCAGCAGTCATTCGGGAGAAACGTCGGTAGAAGCTTTCTTT. This encodes CASSHSGETSVEAFF.

This clone was observed a few times. The chain recombines TRBV4-2 with TRBJ2-2; 8 bases are a match to TRBD2. The CDR3 runs 16 residues. V gave up 0 bases and J gave up 6 bases; unmatched junction bases: 6. Germline-derived CDR1 and CDR2 are LGHNA and YNFKEQ. This chain's CDR3 is CASSQDLTGGPGELFF. The CDR3 coding sequence is TGTGCCAGCAGCCAAGATTTGACGGGGGGGCCCGGGGAGCTGTTTTTT.

The rearrangement links TRBV4-2 to TRBJ1-2; D possibly corresponds to TRBD1 (5 bases). Germline CDR1 LGHNA, CDR2 YNFKEQ. This CDR3 is 16 amino acids long. Trimming cost V 0 bases and J 5 bases, with 16 bases left between them. DNA of the CDR3: TGTGCCAGCAGCCAAGATGCTGTTGGGGCGCCATATGGCTACACCTTC. It encodes CASSQDAVGAPYGYTF.

Written as DNA, the CDR3 is TGTGCCAGCAGCACAGGGATCTCAGAGACCCAGTACTTC. Its protein is CASSTGISETQYF. The chain has TRBV7-7 and TRBJ2-5, with D maybe TRBD1 (6 bases). The CDR3 has 13 amino acids. V gave up 5 bases and J gave up 4 bases, with 11 bases separating them. The germline V gene has CDR1 SSHAT and CDR2 FNYEAQ (reference sequence).

This chain connects TRBV7-2 to TRBJ2-6; tentative D call: TRBD1 (6 bases). This CDR3 is 15 amino acids long. Germline V gene sequence: CDR1 SGHTA, CDR2 FQGNSA. Trimming removed 5 bases from V and 2 bases from J, with 10 bases in between. The CDR3 bases are TGTGCCAGCAGCAGCAACAGGGCTGGGGCCAACGTCCTGACTTTC. The encoded protein is CASSSNRAGANVLTF.

The chain joins TRBV11-3 to TRBJ2-3; 7 bases line up with TRBD2. The CDR3 length is 15 residues. The ends lost 1 base at V and 2 bases at J; junction bases unmatched: 3. Germline loops: CDR1 SGHNT, CDR2 YENEEA. The chain's CDR3 is CASSLGTSPTDTQYF. The CDR3, as DNA: TGTGCCAGCAGCTTAGGGACTAGTCCCACAGATACGCAGTATTTT.

This sequence joins TRBV6-5 and TRBJ2-1; maybe TRBD2 (7 bases). V lost 2 bases, J lost 4 bases, and 12 bases lay in between. The CDR3 contains 15 residues. From germline, CDR1 is MNHEY and CDR2 SVGAGI. The chain's CDR3 is CASSYRAGAYNEQFF. CDR3 DNA: TGTGCCAGCAGTTACCGCGCGGGGGCTTACAATGAGCAGTTCTTC.

The gene calls are TRBV5-6 and TRBJ1-4; 8 bases agree with TRBD1. V lost 4 bases to trimming and J lost 7 bases; unmatched junction nucleotides: 6. CDR3 size: 14 residues. CDR1 and CDR2 from the germline V gene are SGHDT and YYEEEE. The CDR3 here is CASSVTGVVEKLFF. The CDR3 region has the DNA TGTGCCAGCAGCGTGACAGGGGTAGTTGAAAAACTGTTTTTT. The full variable domain, its missing parts supplied by reference TRBV5-6 and TRBJ1-4, is DAGVTQSPTHLIKTRGQQVTLRCSPKSGHDTVSWYQQALGQGPQFIFQYYEEEERQRGNFPDRFSGHQFPNYSSELNVNALLLGDSALYLCASSVTGVVEKLFFGSGTQLSVL.

This clone was picked up one time. The gene calls are TRBV3-1 (or the pseudogene TRBV3-2) and TRBJ1-3, with a tentative D call TRBD1 (6 bases). Germline CDR1 and CDR2: LGHDT and YNNKEL (reference sequence). The CDR3 length is 16 residues. V was cut by 1 base and J by 2 bases, with 12 bases left in between. Here the CDR3 reads CASSQGRQVAGNTIYF. Written as DNA, the CDR3 is TGTGCCAGCAGCCAAGGGAGACAGGTGGCTGGAAACACCATATATTTT.